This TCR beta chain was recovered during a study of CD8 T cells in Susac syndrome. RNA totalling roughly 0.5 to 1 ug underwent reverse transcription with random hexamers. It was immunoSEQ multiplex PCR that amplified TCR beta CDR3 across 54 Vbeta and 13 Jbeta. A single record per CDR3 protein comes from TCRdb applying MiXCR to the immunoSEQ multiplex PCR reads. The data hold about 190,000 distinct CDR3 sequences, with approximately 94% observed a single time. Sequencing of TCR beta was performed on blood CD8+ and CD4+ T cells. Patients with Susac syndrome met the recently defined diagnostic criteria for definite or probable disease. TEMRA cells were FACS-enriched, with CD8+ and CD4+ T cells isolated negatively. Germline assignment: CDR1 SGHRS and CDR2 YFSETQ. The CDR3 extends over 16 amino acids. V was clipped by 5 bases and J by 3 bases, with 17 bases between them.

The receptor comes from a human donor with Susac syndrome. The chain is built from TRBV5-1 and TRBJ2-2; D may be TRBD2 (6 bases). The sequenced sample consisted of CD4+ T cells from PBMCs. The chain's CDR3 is CASSYGTSTYTGELFF. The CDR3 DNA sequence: TGCGCCAGCAGTTACGGGACTTCAACCTACACCGGGGAGCTGTTTTTT.